Listed below are T cell receptor beta chains from one sample, sequenced in a study of blood T cell repertoires in COVID-19. Measured with immunoSEQ multiplex PCR; TCRdb has only the in-frame clones, and not every one. Seen here are under 150,000 clones, 70% to 85% observed once, and the top ten hold approximately 7%. The material sequenced was peripheral blood. The receptors shown here come from a man aged 70 or older with active or convalescent COVID-19. Each CDR3 is given with its conserved first and last residue. A D gene is named only where the DNA matches it firmly. Clone sizes are given selectively: once, few, many, or a class where the clone is expanded.

D,J,V,size,DNA,CDR3
TRBD1,TRBJ1-2,TRBV6-4,once,TGTGCCAGCAGTGACGGGCAGGGGGCCGACTACACCTTC,CASSDGQGADYTF
.,TRBJ1-3,TRBV6-5,.,TGTGCCAGCTCGGGGAGGTACTCTGGAAACACCATATATTTT,CASSGRYSGNTIYF
.,TRBJ2-5,TRBV2,once,TGTGCCAGCAGTGGAGGCTTCGGTGAGACCCAGTACTTC,CASSGGFGETQYF
.,TRBJ1-1,TRBV10-3,.,TGTGCCATCAGTCTTGACAGACTAGATGAAGCTTTCTTT,CAISLDRLDEAFF
.,TRBJ1-6,TRBV3-1/TRBV3-2,.,TGTGCCAGCAGCCAGATCGACACATTAAGCTCACCCCTCCACTTT,CASSQIDTLSSPLHF
.,TRBJ2-2,TRBV7-9,.,TGTGCCAGCAGCCCGACCACGGGGGGCCTGTACACCGGGGAGCTGTTTTTT,CASSPTTGGLYTGELFF
.,TRBJ2-3,TRBV10-2,.,TGCGCCAGCAGTCGGTGGGGGCGGGCAGATACGCAGTATTTT,CASSRWGRADTQYF
.,TRBJ1-1,TRBV10-3,.,TGTGCCATCAGTGGAGTGGACAGAGTAACTGAAGCTTTCTTT,CAISGVDRVTEAFF
.,TRBJ2-1,TRBV30,.,TGTGCCTGGAGTCGACTAGCCTACAATGAGCAGTTCTTC,CAWSRLAYNEQFF
.,TRBJ1-4,TRBV2,few,TGTGCCAGCAGTGTCAGGGCGGCTAATGAAAAACTGTTTTTT,CASSVRAANEKLFF
.,TRBJ2-5,TRBV12-3/TRBV12-4,.,TGTGCCAAGACAGTCACAGAAGAGACCCAGTACTTC,CAKTVTEETQYF
TRBD1,TRBJ1-2,TRBV7-2,.,TGTGCCAGCAGCTTAGTGACTGGTCAGGGGGGCGGCTACACCTTC,CASSLVTGQGGGYTF
.,TRBJ2-5,TRBV10-3,few,TGTGCCATCAGCTCGCCCGGGCCCCGGGGGGAGACCCAGTACTTC,CAISSPGPRGETQYF
.,TRBJ1-2,TRBV29-1,.,TGCAGCGTTGAAAGGAGTTCCTATGGCTACACCTTC,CSVERSSYGYTF
TRBD1,TRBJ1-6,TRBV19,.,TGTGCCAGTAGTCCGACAGGGGGTGGACCCCTCCACTTT,CASSPTGGGPLHF